The rows below give T cell receptor beta chains drawn from one sample of a study of long-term antiretroviral therapy in people with HIV. TCRdb keeps only in-frame clones here, not all; method: immunoSEQ multiplex PCR. Among around 20,000 clones, 76% were seen once, and the ten largest hold almost 9.5%. The specimen was unsorted PBMCs, collected 0.5 years before starting antiretroviral therapy. The receptors shown here come from a man aged 18-30 years with HIV. The CDR3 runs from the conserved cysteine through the conserved F or W. The D gene is left open where the match is weak. Size is stated for part of the rows, as once, few or many counts, or as a class when the clone is expanded.

size	length	V	J	D	DNA	CDR3
-	14	TRBV5-6	TRBJ1-4	-	TGTGCCAGCAGCTTTACAGGGTCTAATGAAAAACTGTTTTTT	CASSFTGSNEKLFF
once	15	TRBV9	TRBJ1-1	-	TGTGCCAGCACTCCGGGGGGGGCCCAGAACACTGAAGCTTTCTTT	CASTPGGAQNTEAFF
-	13	TRBV15	TRBJ2-7	TRBD1	TGTGCCACCAGGATGGACAGGACCTACGAGCAGTACTTC	CATRMDRTYEQYF
few	14	TRBV5-6	TRBJ1-2	-	TGTGCCAGCAGCTTGGGGTCAGGAGCCTATGGCTACACCTTC	CASSLGSGAYGYTF
-	11	TRBV5-6	TRBJ1-1	-	TGTGCCAGCTTCGGGGGGAATGAAGCTTTCTTT	CASFGGNEAFF
-	13	TRBV27	TRBJ1-1	TRBD1	TGTGCCAGCGGACCCCGGACAGGGGTAAAAGCTTTCTTT	CASGPRTGVKAFF
-	16	TRBV28	TRBJ1-5	-	TGTGCCAGCAGTTTATGGGGTCCTGGGAGCAATCAGCCCCAGCATTTT	CASSLWGPGSNQPQHF
few	14	TRBV27	TRBJ1-2	-	TGTGCCAGCAGTTTTTCTCGGGGGAACTATGGCTACACCTTC	CASSFSRGNYGYTF
-	12	TRBV10-2	TRBJ1-2	-	TGCGCCACCAGTCCCATAGGAAATGGCTACACCTTC	CATSPIGNGYTF
-	15	TRBV6-5	TRBJ1-4	-	TGTGCCAGCAGCCTGTTTGGAGCCAAGCATGAAAAACTGTTTTTT	CASSLFGAKHEKLFF
-	15	TRBV4-1	TRBJ2-1	-	TGCGCCAGCAACTGGGCTAGGGGAGCCACCAATGAGCAGTTCTTC	CASNWARGATNEQFF